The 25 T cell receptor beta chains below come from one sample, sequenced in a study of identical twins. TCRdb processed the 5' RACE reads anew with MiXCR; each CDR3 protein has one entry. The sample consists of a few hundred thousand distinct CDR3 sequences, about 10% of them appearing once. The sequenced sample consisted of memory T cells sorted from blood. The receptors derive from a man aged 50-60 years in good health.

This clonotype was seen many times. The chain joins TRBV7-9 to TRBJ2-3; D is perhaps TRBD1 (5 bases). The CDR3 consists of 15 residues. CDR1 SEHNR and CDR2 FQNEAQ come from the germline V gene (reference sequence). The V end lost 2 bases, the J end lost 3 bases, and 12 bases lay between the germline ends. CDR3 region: CASSLRQGVTDTQYF. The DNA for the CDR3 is TGTGCCAGCAGCTTACGCCAGGGTGTGACAGATACGCAGTATTTT. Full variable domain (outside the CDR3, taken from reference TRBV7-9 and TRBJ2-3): DTGVSQNPRHKITKRGQNVTFRCDPISEHNRLYWYRQTLGQGPEFLTYFQNEAQLEKSRLLSDRFSAERPKGSFSTLEIQRTEQGDSAMYLCASSLRQGVTDTQYFGPGTRLTVL.

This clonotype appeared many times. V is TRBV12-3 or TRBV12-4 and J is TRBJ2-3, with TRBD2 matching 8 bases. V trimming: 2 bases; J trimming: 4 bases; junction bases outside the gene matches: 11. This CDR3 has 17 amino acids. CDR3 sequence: CASSLSPPRGGSDTQYF. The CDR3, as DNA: TGTGCCAGCAGTTTAAGTCCACCCCGGGGGGGGTCAGATACGCAGTATTTT.

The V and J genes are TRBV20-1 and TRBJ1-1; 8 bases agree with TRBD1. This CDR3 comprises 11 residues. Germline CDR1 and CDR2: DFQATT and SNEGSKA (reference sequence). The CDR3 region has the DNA TGCCGCCCCACAGGGGGCACTGAAGCTTTCTTT. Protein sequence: CRPTGGTEAFF.

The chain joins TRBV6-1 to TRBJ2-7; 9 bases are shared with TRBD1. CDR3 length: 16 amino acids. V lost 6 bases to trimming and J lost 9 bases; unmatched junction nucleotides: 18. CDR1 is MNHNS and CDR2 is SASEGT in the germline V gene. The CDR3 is CASSSRSRTGDTRQYF. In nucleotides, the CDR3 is TGTGCCAGCAGCTCCCGATCAAGGACAGGGGATACCAGGCAGTACTTC.

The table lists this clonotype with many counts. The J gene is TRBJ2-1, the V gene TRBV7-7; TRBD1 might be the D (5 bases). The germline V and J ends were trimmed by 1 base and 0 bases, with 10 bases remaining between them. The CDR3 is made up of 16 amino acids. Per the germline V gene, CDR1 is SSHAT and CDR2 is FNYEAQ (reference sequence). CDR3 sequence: CASSLGTTPSYNEQFF. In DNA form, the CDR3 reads TGTGCCAGCAGCTTAGGGACAACTCCCTCCTACAATGAGCAGTTCTTC.

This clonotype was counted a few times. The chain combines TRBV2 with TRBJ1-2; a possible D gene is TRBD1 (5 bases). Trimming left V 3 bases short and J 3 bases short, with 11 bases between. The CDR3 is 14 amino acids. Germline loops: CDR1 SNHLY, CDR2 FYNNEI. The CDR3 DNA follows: TGTGCCAGCAGTGACCAGACAGACTACTATGGCTACACCTTC. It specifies CASSDQTDYYGYTF. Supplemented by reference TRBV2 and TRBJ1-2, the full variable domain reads EPEVTQTPSHQVTQMGQEVILRCVPISNHLYFYWYRQILGQKVEFLVSFYNNEISEKSEIFDDQFSVERPDGSNFTLKIRSTKLEDSAMYFCASSDQTDYYGYTFGSGTRLTVV.

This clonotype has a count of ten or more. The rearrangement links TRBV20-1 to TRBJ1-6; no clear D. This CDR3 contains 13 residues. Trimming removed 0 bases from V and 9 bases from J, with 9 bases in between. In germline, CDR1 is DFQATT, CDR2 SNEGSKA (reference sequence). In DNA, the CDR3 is TGCAGTGCTAGAGATCATGGGAGTTCACCCCTCCACTTT. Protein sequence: CSARDHGSSPLHF.

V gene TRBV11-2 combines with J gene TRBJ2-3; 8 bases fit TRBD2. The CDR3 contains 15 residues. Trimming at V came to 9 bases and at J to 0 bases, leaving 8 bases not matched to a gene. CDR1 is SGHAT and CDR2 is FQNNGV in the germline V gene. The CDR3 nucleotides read TGTGCCAGTAGCGCACTAGCGGCGAGCACAGATACGCAGTATTTT. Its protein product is CASSALAASTDTQYF.

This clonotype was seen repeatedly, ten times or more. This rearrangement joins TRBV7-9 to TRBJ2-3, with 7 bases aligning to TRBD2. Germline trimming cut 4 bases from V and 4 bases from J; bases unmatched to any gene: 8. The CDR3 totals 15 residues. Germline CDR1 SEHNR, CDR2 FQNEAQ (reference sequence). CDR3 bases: TGTGCCAGCAGCTCCCCAGCGGGAACAGCAGATACGCAGTATTTT. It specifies CASSSPAGTADTQYF.

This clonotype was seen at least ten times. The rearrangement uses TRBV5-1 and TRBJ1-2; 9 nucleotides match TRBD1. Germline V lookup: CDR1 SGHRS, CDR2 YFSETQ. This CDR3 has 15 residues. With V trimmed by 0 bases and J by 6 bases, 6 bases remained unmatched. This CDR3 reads CASSLEGTGIHGYTF. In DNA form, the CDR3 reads TGCGCCAGCAGCTTGGAAGGGACAGGGATCCATGGCTACACCTTC.

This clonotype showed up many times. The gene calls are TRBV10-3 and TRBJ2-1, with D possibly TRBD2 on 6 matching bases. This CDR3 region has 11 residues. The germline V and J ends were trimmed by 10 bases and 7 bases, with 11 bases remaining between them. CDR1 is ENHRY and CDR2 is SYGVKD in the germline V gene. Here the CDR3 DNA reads TGTGCCACAGGGACTGGGAATGAGCAGTTCTTC. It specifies CATGTGNEQFF.

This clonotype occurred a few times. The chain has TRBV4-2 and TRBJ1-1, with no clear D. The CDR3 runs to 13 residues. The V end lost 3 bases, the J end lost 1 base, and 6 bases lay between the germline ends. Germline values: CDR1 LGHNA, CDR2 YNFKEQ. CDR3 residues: CASSHYRNTEAFF. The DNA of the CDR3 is TGTGCCAGCAGCCATTACAGGAACACTGAAGCTTTCTTT.

Here the CDR3 DNA reads TGTGCCAGCAGCCCCCGACAGGGTTCCCAGTACTTC. As protein: CASSPRQGSQYF. This chain connects TRBV7-2 to TRBJ2-5, with 7 bases aligning to TRBD1. CDR1 and CDR2 (germline): SGHTA, FQGNSA. V lost 5 bases, J lost 9 bases, and 6 bases stayed unmatched. This CDR3 comprises 12 residues.

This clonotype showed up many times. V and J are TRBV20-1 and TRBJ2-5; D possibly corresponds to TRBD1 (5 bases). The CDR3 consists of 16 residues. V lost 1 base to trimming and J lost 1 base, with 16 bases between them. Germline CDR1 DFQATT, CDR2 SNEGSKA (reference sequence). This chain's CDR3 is CSARVVRGTIQETQYF. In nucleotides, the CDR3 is TGCAGTGCTAGAGTTGTTAGGGGAACCATCCAAGAGACCCAGTACTTC.

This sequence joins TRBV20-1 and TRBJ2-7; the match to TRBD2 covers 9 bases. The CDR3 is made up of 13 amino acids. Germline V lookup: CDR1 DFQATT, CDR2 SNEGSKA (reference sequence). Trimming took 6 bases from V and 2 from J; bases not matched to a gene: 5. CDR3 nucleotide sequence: TGCAGTGCCAGATTAGCGGGGGCCTACGAGCAGTACTTC. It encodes CSARLAGAYEQYF.

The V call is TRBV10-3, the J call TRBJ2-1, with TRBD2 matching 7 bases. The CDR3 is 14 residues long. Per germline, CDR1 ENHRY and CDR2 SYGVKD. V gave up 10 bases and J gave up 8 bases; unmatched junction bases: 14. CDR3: CATEVTGGGYEQFF. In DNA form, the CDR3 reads TGTGCCACCGAGGTAACGGGAGGCGGCTATGAGCAGTTCTTC.

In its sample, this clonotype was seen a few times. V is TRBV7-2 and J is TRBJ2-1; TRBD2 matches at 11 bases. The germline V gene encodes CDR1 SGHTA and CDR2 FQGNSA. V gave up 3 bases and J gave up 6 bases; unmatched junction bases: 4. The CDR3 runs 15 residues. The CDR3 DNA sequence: TGTGCCAGCAGCTTTCAAACTAGCGGGAGCAATGAGCAGTTCTTC. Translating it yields CASSFQTSGSNEQFF.

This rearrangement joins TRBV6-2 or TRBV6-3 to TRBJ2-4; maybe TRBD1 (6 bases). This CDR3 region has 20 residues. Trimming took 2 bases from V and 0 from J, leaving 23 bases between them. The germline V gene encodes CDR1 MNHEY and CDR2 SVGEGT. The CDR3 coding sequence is TGTGCCAGCAGTTACACGCCGGGACACGGAAATACCCTAGCCAAAAACATTCAGTACTTC. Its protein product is CASSYTPGHGNTLAKNIQYF.

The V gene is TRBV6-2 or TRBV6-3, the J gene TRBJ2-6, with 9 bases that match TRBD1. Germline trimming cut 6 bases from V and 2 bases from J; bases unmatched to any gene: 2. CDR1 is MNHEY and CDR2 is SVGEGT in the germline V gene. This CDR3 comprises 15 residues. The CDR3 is CASRRQGAGANVLTF. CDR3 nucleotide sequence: TGTGCCAGCAGGCGACAGGGGGCTGGGGCCAACGTCCTGACTTTC.

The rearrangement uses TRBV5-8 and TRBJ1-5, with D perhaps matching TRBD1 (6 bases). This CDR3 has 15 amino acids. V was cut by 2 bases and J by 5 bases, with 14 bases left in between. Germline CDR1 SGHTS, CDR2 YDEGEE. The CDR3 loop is CASSLAPGAHQPQHF. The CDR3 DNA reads TGTGCCAGCAGCTTAGCCCCGGGGGCCCATCAGCCCCAGCATTTT.

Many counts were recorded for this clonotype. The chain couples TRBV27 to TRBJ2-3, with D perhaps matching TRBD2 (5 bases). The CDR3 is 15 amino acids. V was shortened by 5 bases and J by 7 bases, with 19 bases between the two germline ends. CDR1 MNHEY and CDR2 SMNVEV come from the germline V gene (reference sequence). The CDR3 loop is CASSPLGSQVNTQYF. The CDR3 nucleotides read TGTGCCAGCAGTCCATTAGGGAGTCAAGTTAATACGCAGTATTTT.

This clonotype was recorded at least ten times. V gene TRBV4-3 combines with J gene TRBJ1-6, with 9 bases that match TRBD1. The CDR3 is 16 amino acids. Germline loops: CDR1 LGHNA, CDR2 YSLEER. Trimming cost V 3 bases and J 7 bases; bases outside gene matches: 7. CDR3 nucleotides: TGCGCCAGCAGCCACCGACAGGGGGATCGGAATTCACCCCTCCACTTT. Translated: CASSHRQGDRNSPLHF.

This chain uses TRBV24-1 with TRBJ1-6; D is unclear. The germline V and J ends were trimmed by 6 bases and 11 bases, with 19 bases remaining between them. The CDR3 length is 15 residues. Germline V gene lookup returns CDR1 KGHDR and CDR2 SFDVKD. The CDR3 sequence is CATSSIAGEMPPLHF. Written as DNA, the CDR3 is TGTGCCACCAGTTCAATTGCAGGAGAAATGCCACCCCTCCACTTT.

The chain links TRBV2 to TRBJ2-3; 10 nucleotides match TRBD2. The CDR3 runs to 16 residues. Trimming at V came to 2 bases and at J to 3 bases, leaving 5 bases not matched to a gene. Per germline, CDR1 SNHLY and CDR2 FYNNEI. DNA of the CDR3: TGTGCCAGCAGTGAACGAGCGGGGGGGCGGACAGATACGCAGTATTTT. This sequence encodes CASSERAGGRTDTQYF.

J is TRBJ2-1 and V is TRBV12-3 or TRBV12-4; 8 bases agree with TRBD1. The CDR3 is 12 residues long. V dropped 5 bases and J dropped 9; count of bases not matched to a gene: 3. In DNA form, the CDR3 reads TGTGCCAGCAGTCACGGGACAGGTGAGCAGTTCTTC. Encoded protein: CASSHGTGEQFF.